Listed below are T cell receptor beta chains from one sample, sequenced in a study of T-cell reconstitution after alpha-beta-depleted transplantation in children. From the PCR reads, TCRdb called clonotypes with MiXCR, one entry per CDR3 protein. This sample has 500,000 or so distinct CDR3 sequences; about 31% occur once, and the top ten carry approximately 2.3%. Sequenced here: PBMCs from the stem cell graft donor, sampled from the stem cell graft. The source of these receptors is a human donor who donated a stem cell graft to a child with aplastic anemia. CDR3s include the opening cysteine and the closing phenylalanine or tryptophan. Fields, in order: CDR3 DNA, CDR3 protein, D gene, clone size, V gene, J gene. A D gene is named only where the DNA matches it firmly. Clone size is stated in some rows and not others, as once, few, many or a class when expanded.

TGTGCCATCAGGGGACAGAACACTGAAGCTTTCTTT,CAIRGQNTEAFF,-,few,TRBV10-3,TRBJ1-1
TGTGCCAGCAGTTTAGGGGCATTCGAGTTCTTC,CASSLGAFEFF,-,-,TRBV12-3/TRBV12-4,TRBJ2-1
TGTGCCAGCTCACCTTTACAGGCGATCTCCTACGAGCAGTACTTC,CASSPLQAISYEQYF,-,few,TRBV18,TRBJ2-7
TGTGCCAGCTCACCACGCGGGGGCCAAGAAAATACGCAGTATTTT,CASSPRGGQENTQYF,-,-,TRBV18,TRBJ2-3
TGTGCCAGCAGCTTATCCTTAATCACAGGGTTCTATGGCTACACCTTC,CASSLSLITGFYGYTF,-,-,TRBV7-2,TRBJ1-2
TGTGCCAGTAGGTACAGGGGTCCTGATCAGCCCCAGCATTTT,CASRYRGPDQPQHF,TRBD1,once,TRBV19,TRBJ1-5
TGTGCCAGCAGCCAAGGACTAGCGAAAGGGCCCTACAATGAGCAGTTCTTC,CASSQGLAKGPYNEQFF,TRBD2,-,TRBV11-2,TRBJ2-1
TGTGCCAGCCGCCCGCAGATGAACACCGGGGAGCTGTTTTTT,CASRPQMNTGELFF,-,-,TRBV27,TRBJ2-2
TGTGCCACCAGCAGAGGACAAGGGGCTGAAGCTTTCTTT,CATSRGQGAEAFF,-,-,TRBV15,TRBJ1-1
TGTGCCAGCAGGGTGGGGACTAGCGGGAGGGCAGATACGCAGTATTTT,CASRVGTSGRADTQYF,TRBD2,-,TRBV7-2,TRBJ2-3
TGTGCCAGCAGGGACCTACTAGCGGGAGGTTCATCTAGCACAGATACGCAGTATTTT,CASRDLLAGGSSSTDTQYF,TRBD2,-,TRBV6-4,TRBJ2-3
TGCAGCGTTGCTGGGTCCTACGAGCAGTACTTC,CSVAGSYEQYF,-,-,TRBV29-1,TRBJ2-7
TGCAGTGCCCTATCCTCTGCGGGATGGAGCAATCAGCCCCAGCATTTT,CSALSSAGWSNQPQHF,-,-,TRBV20-1,TRBJ1-5
TGTGCCAGCAGAGCGGGGAGCTCTGGGGCCAACGTCCTGACTTTC,CASRAGSSGANVLTF,TRBD2,few,TRBV6-1,TRBJ2-6
TGTGCCAGTAAACAGGGAGTGGAGACCCAGTACTTC,CASKQGVETQYF,-,-,TRBV12-3/TRBV12-4,TRBJ2-5
TGCGCCAGCAGCTTGGACGTTGCGGGGCCCTACAATGAGCAGTTCTTC,CASSLDVAGPYNEQFF,-,few,TRBV5-1,TRBJ2-1
TGCAGCGTTGGAGTGGGTGAGGGTAACCAGCCCCAGCATTTT,CSVGVGEGNQPQHF,-,few,TRBV29-1,TRBJ1-5
TGTGCCAGCAGCCCGGAGGGCCTTCGTTACAATGAGCAGTTCTTC,CASSPEGLRYNEQFF,-,few,TRBV6-2/TRBV6-3,TRBJ2-1
TGTGCCAGCAGCCCCGGGACTAGCGGGACCCGCACAGATACGCAGTATTTT,CASSPGTSGTRTDTQYF,TRBD2,-,TRBV6-2/TRBV6-3,TRBJ2-3
TGCGCCAGCAGCCAAGATATTGGAACTAATCAGCCCCAGCATTTT,CASSQDIGTNQPQHF,-,-,TRBV4-3,TRBJ1-5
TGTGCCTGGAGTGGATCCGGTTACGAGCAGTACTTC,CAWSGSGYEQYF,-,-,TRBV30,TRBJ2-7
TGTGCCAGTAGTATAGTGCCGGGGCTGGGAGAGACCCAGTACTTC,CASSIVPGLGETQYF,-,-,TRBV19,TRBJ2-5
TGTGCCAGCAGCGTAGGATCGCCCGGCTCTGGAAACACCATATATTTT,CASSVGSPGSGNTIYF,-,-,TRBV9,TRBJ1-3
TGTGCCAGCAGCCGAAGGACGGACGGCTCCTACGAGCAGTACTTC,CASSRRTDGSYEQYF,-,-,TRBV4-2,TRBJ2-7
TGTGCCAGCAGCGTAGAAGGGACTAGCATCCATGAGCAGTTCTTC,CASSVEGTSIHEQFF,TRBD2,-,TRBV9,TRBJ2-1
TGTGCCAGCAGCTCAAGCGATAATTCACCCCTCCACTTT,CASSSSDNSPLHF,-,-,TRBV12-3/TRBV12-4,TRBJ1-6
TGTGCCTGGATGCTTGGGACTAGGACCACAGATACGCAGTATTTT,CAWMLGTRTTDTQYF,TRBD2,-,TRBV30,TRBJ2-3
TGCAGCGTTGAACAGGTGGACACTGAAGCTTTCTTT,CSVEQVDTEAFF,-,few,TRBV29-1,TRBJ1-1
TGCAGTGCTAGAGTCGGGGGACAGGGGGCCTACGAGCAGTACTTC,CSARVGGQGAYEQYF,TRBD1,few,TRBV20-1,TRBJ2-7
TGCGCCAGCAGCCAAGATGAGGCACCGTATGGTGGCTACACCTTC,CASSQDEAPYGGYTF,-,few,TRBV4-3,TRBJ1-2
TGTGCCAGCAAGAGGGGCGGGCAAGAGACCCAGTACTTC,CASKRGGQETQYF,-,few,TRBV12-3/TRBV12-4,TRBJ2-5
TGCAGCGTTGAATTAGTCAACACCGGGGAGCTGTTTTTT,CSVELVNTGELFF,-,-,TRBV29-1,TRBJ2-2
TGTGCCAGCTCACTCCAGACAGAGAACACTGAAGCTTTCTTT,CASSLQTENTEAFF,-,few,TRBV18,TRBJ1-1
TGCAGTGCTCCCCCAGGGGGCAGTTCTGAAGCTTTCTTT,CSAPPGGSSEAFF,TRBD1,few,TRBV20-1,TRBJ1-1
TGTGCCAGCAGTGGACTAGCGGAGTCCCAGAGCTCCTACGAGCAGTACTTC,CASSGLAESQSSYEQYF,TRBD2,-,TRBV6-2/TRBV6-3,TRBJ2-7
TGTGCCAGCAGCCAGAGACGGGGGGCGGGGAACACTGAAGCTTTCTTT,CASSQRRGAGNTEAFF,-,few,TRBV5-6,TRBJ1-1
TGCAGCGTTGACTCGCGGGGGCGGACTGAAGCTTTCTTT,CSVDSRGRTEAFF,-,few,TRBV29-1,TRBJ1-1
TGTGCCAGCAGGTTAGGGGTAGAGGAAAAACTGTTTTTT,CASRLGVEEKLFF,-,few,TRBV7-2,TRBJ1-4
TGTGCCAGCAGTTACTCGACAGAATATCAGCCCCAGCATTTT,CASSYSTEYQPQHF,-,-,TRBV6-2/TRBV6-3,TRBJ1-5
TGCGCCAGCAGCATGGGACTAGCGGGAACTGAGCAGTTCTTC,CASSMGLAGTEQFF,TRBD2,-,TRBV5-1,TRBJ2-1
TGTGCCAGCTCACCTCGACACGGACAAGAGACCCAGTACTTC,CASSPRHGQETQYF,-,few,TRBV18,TRBJ2-5
TGTGCCAGCAGCCAGGCCTACGAGCAGTACTTC,CASSQAYEQYF,-,few,TRBV7-2,TRBJ2-7
TGTGCCAGCAGCCCAGGACGGGGGGGCACTGAAGCTTTCTTT,CASSPGRGGTEAFF,-,-,TRBV7-9,TRBJ1-1
TGTGCCAGCAAGGGAAACACTGAAGCTTTCTTT,CASKGNTEAFF,-,-,TRBV9,TRBJ1-1
TGTGCCAGCTCCTCTAGCGCGTCTTACGAGCAGTACTTC,CASSSSASYEQYF,-,-,TRBV7-2,TRBJ2-7
TGTGCCAGCAGCCCGACTAGGGGTTTCCAGCCCCAGCATTTT,CASSPTRGFQPQHF,-,-,TRBV7-6,TRBJ1-5
TGCAGCGTGGAAGGGCTAGCGGGAGCCAGGAACACCGGGGAGCTGTTTTTT,CSVEGLAGARNTGELFF,TRBD2,-,TRBV29-1,TRBJ2-2
TGTGCCAGCGGGAGGCAGGCGGATCAGCCCCAGCATTTT,CASGRQADQPQHF,-,-,TRBV27,TRBJ1-5